The 27 T cell receptor beta chains below come from one sample, sequenced in a study of blood T cell repertoires in COVID-19. Measured with immunoSEQ multiplex PCR; TCRdb has only the in-frame clones, and not every one. The table has about 210,000 clones, around four fifths seen once. What was sequenced was peripheral blood. The receptors were sampled from an elderly woman with COVID-19, enrolled during active disease.

The chain links TRBV2 to TRBJ1-1; 10 nucleotides match TRBD1. CDR3 length equals 14 residues. From germline, CDR1 is SNHLY and CDR2 FYNNEI. Unmatched junction bases numbered 2, after V lost 5 bases and J lost 2 bases. Written as DNA, the CDR3 is TGTGCCAGCAGTCGACAGGGGGCTAACACTGAAGCTTTCTTT. Translated: CASSRQGANTEAFF.

This clone has only a few counts. The chain carries TRBV5-6 and TRBJ1-6, with D uncertain. V lost 4 bases and J 3 bases, leaving 8 bases between the germline ends. The CDR3 loop spans 14 amino acids. Germline CDR1 is SGHDT and CDR2 is YYEEEE. CDR3 amino acids: CASSPGGYNSPLHF. CDR3 DNA sequence: TGTGCCAGCAGCCCGGGAGGCTATAATTCACCCCTCCACTTT.

The chain joins TRBV28 to TRBJ1-1; 8 bases are a match to TRBD1. Germline CDR1 is MDHEN and CDR2 is SYDVKM. Unmatched junction bases numbered 5, after V lost 5 bases and J lost 3 bases. This CDR3 spans 14 amino acids. CDR3 protein: CASSPPGQDTEAFF. The CDR3 DNA is TGTGCCAGCAGTCCTCCGGGACAGGACACTGAAGCTTTCTTT.

The V and J genes are TRBV6-5 and TRBJ2-3, with TRBD2 matching over 8 bases. Germline V gives CDR1 MNHEY, CDR2 SVGAGI. The CDR3 contains 15 residues. V trimming: 6 bases; J trimming: 2 bases; junction bases outside the gene matches: 7. CDR3 in DNA: TGTGCCAGCAGCTTACTAGCGGTGAACACAGATACGCAGTATTTT. This codes for CASSLLAVNTDTQYF.

The CDR3 DNA reads as TGTGCCAGCAGCCCAAGGACGGACGGGACAGGTTCAGTTATATCGCCGTACGGGGCTTTCTTT. This gives the protein CASSPRTDGTGSVISPYGAFF. The gene calls are TRBV4-2 and TRBJ1-1; 8 positions match TRBD1. CDR1 is LGHNA and CDR2 is YNFKEQ in the germline V gene. The V and J ends lost 4 bases and 11 bases, in that order; junction bases with no gene match: 33. The CDR3 loop spans 21 amino acids.

The V call is TRBV4-1, the J call TRBJ1-2; no clear D gene. V was trimmed by 4 bases and J by 2 bases, leaving 8 bases between them. The germline V gene encodes CDR1 MGHRA and CDR2 YSYEKL. CDR3 size: 13 residues. The DNA of the CDR3 is TGCGCCAGCAGCCCTTACACGAACTATGGCTACACCTTC. Protein: CASSPYTNYGYTF.

This clone has more than one count but fewer than ten. This chain links TRBV20-1 with TRBJ2-7; 7 bases are shared with TRBD2. This CDR3 spans 11 amino acids. V dropped 4 bases and J dropped 12; count of bases not matched to a gene: 9. The germline V gene has CDR1 DFQATT and CDR2 SNEGSKA (reference sequence). CDR3 coding DNA: TGCAGTGCTATACTGGGGGGGGTATCGTACTTC. Amino acids: CSAILGGVSYF.

V is TRBV7-8 and J is TRBJ2-5, with no clear D. Germline CDR1 SGHVS, CDR2 FQNEAQ. The length of the CDR3 is 14 residues. V gave up 4 bases and J gave up 1 base, with 10 bases separating them. The CDR3 spells CASSSVAPQETQYF. As DNA, the CDR3 is TGTGCCAGCAGCTCAGTAGCTCCCCAAGAGACCCAGTACTTC.

The chain is built from TRBV5-6 and TRBJ2-6; 8 bases are a match to TRBD1. The CDR3 length is 18 residues. V lost 1 base, J lost 2 bases, and 8 bases stayed unmatched. CDR1 is SGHDT, CDR2 YYEEEE, per germline. CDR3 nucleotide sequence: TGTGCCAGCAGCTTGCTTAAATCAGGGGGCCCTGGGGCCAACGTCCTGACTTTC. Encoded protein: CASSLLKSGGPGANVLTF.

The J gene is TRBJ2-3, the V gene TRBV5-5; 7 nucleotides agree with TRBD1. There are 16 residues in the CDR3. Trimming at V came to 0 bases and at J to 0 bases, leaving 4 bases not matched to a gene. CDR1 SGHKS and CDR2 YYEKEE come from the germline V gene (reference sequence). CDR3 protein: CASSLATGISTDTQYF. DNA for the CDR3: TGTGCCAGCAGCTTGGCGACAGGGATCAGCACAGATACGCAGTATTTT. Full variable domain (missing parts from reference TRBV5-5 and TRBJ2-3): DAGVTQSPTHLIKTRGQQVTLRCSPISGHKSVSWYQQVLGQGPQFIFQYYEKEERGRGNFPDRFSARQFPNYSSELNVNALLLGDSALYLCASSLATGISTDTQYFGPGTRLTVL.

The chain carries TRBV21-1 and TRBJ2-5; the table's D call of TRBD1 was not tested on the DNA. TRBV21-1 is a pseudogene locus. CDR3 length: 14 residues. CDR3 amino acids: CASSKASQDLDQYF. The CDR3 DNA sequence: TGTGCCAGCAGCAAAGCCAGCCAGGATCTGGACCAGTACTTC.

The chain has TRBV19 and TRBJ2-1; D might be TRBD2 (6 bases). There are 15 residues in the CDR3. Trimming left V 4 bases short and J 6 bases short, with 16 bases between. CDR1 and CDR2 from the germline V gene are LNHDA and SQIVND (reference sequence). Here the CDR3 reads CASSTPASVVNEQFF. The DNA of the CDR3 is TGTGCCAGTAGTACACCCGCTAGCGTCGTCAATGAGCAGTTCTTC.

This clone was picked up a small number of times. The chain recombines TRBV10-3 with TRBJ1-1; D gene unclear. CDR3 length equals 14 residues. Trimming stripped 2 bases from V and 0 bases from J, with 7 bases between. CDR1 ENHRY and CDR2 SYGVKD come from the germline V gene. The CDR3 nucleotides read TGTGCCATCAGTGAGACAGCTATGAACACTGAAGCTTTCTTT. Translating gives CAISETAMNTEAFF.

This rearrangement joins TRBV19 to TRBJ2-5, with TRBD1 identical over 9 bases. Looked up from germline, CDR1 is LNHDA and CDR2 is SQIVND (reference sequence). J gave up 5 bases and V 4 bases, and 5 bases lay outside the gene matches. The CDR3 has 14 residues. This chain's CDR3 is CASSRTGAWETQYF. CDR3 DNA: TGTGCCAGTAGTAGGACAGGGGCCTGGGAGACCCAGTACTTC.

This sequence joins TRBV6-5 and TRBJ2-7, with TRBD1 as a possible D gene (6 bases). CDR3 length: 14 amino acids. With 6 bases removed from V and 1 base from J, the gap between germline ends came to 13 bases. From germline, CDR1 is MNHEY and CDR2 SVGAGI. The DNA for the CDR3 is TGTGCCAGCAGATCCACGGACAGTTCCTACGAGCAGTACGTC. This translates into CASRSTDSSYEQYV.

The gene calls are TRBV6-5 and TRBJ1-2; a weak D match, TRBD1 (5 bases). Germline CDR1 MNHEY, CDR2 SVGAGI. CDR3 length equals 13 residues. With 3 bases removed from V and 6 bases from J, the gap between germline ends came to 11 bases. The CDR3 DNA follows: TGTGCCAGCAGTTATGTGCAGGGTGATGGCTACACCTTC. It specifies CASSYVQGDGYTF.

The V gene is TRBV7-7, the J gene TRBJ2-5; the D gene is possibly TRBD2 (7 bases). Germline-derived CDR1 and CDR2 are SSHAT and FNYEAQ (reference sequence). The V gene lost 1 base and the J gene lost 2 bases, with 14 bases spanning the gap. The CDR3 spans 16 residues. The CDR3: CASSLGVQGGQETQYF. Here the CDR3 DNA reads TGTGCCAGCAGCTTAGGCGTACAGGGAGGGCAAGAGACCCAGTACTTC.

Here the CDR3 DNA reads TGTGCCAGCAGCGAAACTAGCGTCAATGAGCAGTTCTTC. Encoded protein: CASSETSVNEQFF. This sequence joins TRBV3-1 (or the pseudogene TRBV3-2) and TRBJ2-1, with 7 nucleotides matching TRBD2. Trimming cost V 5 bases and J 6 bases; bases outside gene matches: 4. The CDR3 covers 13 residues. Germline values: CDR1 LGHDT, CDR2 YNNKEL (reference sequence).

The rearrangement joins TRBV19 to TRBJ2-7, with a tentative D call TRBD1 (6 bases). This CDR3 has 15 amino acids. Trimming stripped 5 bases from V and 7 bases from J, with 21 bases between. Germline lookup yields CDR1 LNHDA and CDR2 SQIVND (reference sequence). DNA of the CDR3: TGTGCCAGTAGTCCACAGACAGGAGCAGCGAAAGAGCAGTACTTC. It translates to CASSPQTGAAKEQYF.

The rearrangement links TRBV7-2 to TRBJ2-3; TRBD1 might be the D (6 bases). This CDR3 has 15 amino acids. Germline assignment: CDR1 SGHTA and CDR2 FQGNSA. V lost 5 bases to trimming and J lost 2 bases, with 14 bases between them. The CDR3 nucleotides read TGTGCCAGCAGCCACTACAGGGAGATCACAGATACGCAGTATTTT. Encoded protein: CASSHYREITDTQYF.

This clone was detected once. V and J are TRBV11-2 and TRBJ2-7; TRBD1 might be the D (6 bases). Trimming pared 4 bases from V and 0 bases from J, leaving 13 bases between. Germline CDR1 is SGHAT and CDR2 is FQNNGV. The CDR3 covers 15 residues. The DNA of the CDR3 is TGTGCCAGCAGCTATCGGACAGAGAGCTCCTACGAGCAGTACTTC. Encoded protein: CASSYRTESSYEQYF.

CDR3: CASEQGYGYQPQHF. CDR3 sequence (DNA): TGTGCCAGTGAACAGGGATACGGTTATCAGCCCCAGCATTTT. V usage is TRBV19 and J usage is TRBJ1-5, with D perhaps matching TRBD1 (6 bases). From germline, CDR1 is LNHDA and CDR2 SQIVND (reference sequence). V was clipped by 8 bases and J by 5 bases, with 16 bases between them. The CDR3 sequence is 14 residues long.

The chain recombines TRBV5-8 with TRBJ1-3, with D uncertain. Germline CDR1 SGHTS, CDR2 YDEGEE. Trimming took 0 bases from V and 1 from J, leaving 5 bases between them. This CDR3 is 14 amino acids long. The CDR3 bases are TGTGCCAGCAGCTTGGTGGCATCTGGAAACACCATATATTTT. Amino acid sequence: CASSLVASGNTIYF.

The rearrangement joins TRBV18 to TRBJ1-1, with D possibly being TRBD1 (5 bases). Germline V CDR1 and CDR2: KGHSH, LQKENI. This CDR3 is 12 amino acids long. The V end lost 6 bases, the J end lost 5 bases, and 10 bases lay between the germline ends. CDR3 amino acids: CASSARGTEAFF. As DNA, the CDR3 is TGTGCCAGCTCTGCACGGGGGACTGAAGCTTTCTTT.

This rearrangement joins TRBV21-1 to TRBJ2-7; the table's D gene call, TRBD1, was not cross checked with the DNA. TRBV21-1 is given as a pseudogene. This CDR3 contains 14 residues. DNA for the CDR3: TGTGCCAGCAGCATCATACTACAGGGATGCGAGCAGTACGTC. Protein product: CASSIILQGCEQYV.

This clone was seen just once. The chain carries TRBV7-3 and TRBJ2-1; 9 bases are shared with TRBD2. Losses at the gene ends were 1 base for V and 2 bases for J; bases not matched to a gene: 3. The CDR3 length is 16 residues. The germline V gene encodes CDR1 SGHTA and CDR2 FQGTGA. The CDR3 loop reads CASSLIPSGAYNEQFF. CDR3 nucleotides: TGTGCCAGCAGCTTAATCCCTAGCGGGGCCTACAATGAGCAGTTCTTC.

This clone was detected only once. This chain links TRBV6-5 with TRBJ1-5; no clear D. V lost 5 bases and J lost 2, with 13 bases in between. Germline V lookup: CDR1 MNHEY, CDR2 SVGAGI. The CDR3 loop spans 15 amino acids. CDR3 DNA: TGTGCCAGCAGTAACGGGGATTTGGGCAATCAGCCCCAGCATTTT. Its protein is CASSNGDLGNQPQHF.